This T cell receptor (beta chain) appears in the sequencing data of a study of T-cell reconstitution after alpha-beta-depleted transplantation in children. CDR3 length: 19 amino acids. This clonotype was seen a few times. A TCRbeta library incorporating unique molecular identifiers was prepared. TCRdb reprocessed the PCR reads via MiXCR and lists one record per CDR3 protein. The sample shows some 290,000 distinct CDR3 sequences, almost 10% of them seen only once. This sequence originates from a human donor who donated a stem cell graft to a child with SCID. The chain employs TRBV21-1 and TRBJ2-2; TRBD1, the D gene given by the table, was not confirmed from the DNA. TRBV21-1 is designated a pseudogene. Sequencing used PBMCs from the stem cell graft donor, obtained from the stem cell graft. In nucleotides, the CDR3 is TGTGCCAGCAGCCCTCGGTCGTCGGGTTGGACCGGGCACACCGGGGAGCTGTTTTTT. This gives the protein CASSPRSSGWTGHTGELFF.